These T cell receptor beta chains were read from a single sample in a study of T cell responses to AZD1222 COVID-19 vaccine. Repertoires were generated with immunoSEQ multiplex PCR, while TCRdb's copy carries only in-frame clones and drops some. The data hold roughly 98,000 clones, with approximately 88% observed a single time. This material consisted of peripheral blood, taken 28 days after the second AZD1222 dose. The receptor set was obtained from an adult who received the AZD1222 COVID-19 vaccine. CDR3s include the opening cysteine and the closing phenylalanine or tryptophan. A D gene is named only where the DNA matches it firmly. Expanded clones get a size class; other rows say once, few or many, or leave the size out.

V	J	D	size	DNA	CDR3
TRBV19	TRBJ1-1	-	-	TGTGCCAGTAGAACGGGACAACTGAACACTGAAGCTTTCTTT	CASRTGQLNTEAFF
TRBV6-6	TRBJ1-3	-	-	TGTGCCAGCAGTTCGGGGGGGGATTCTGGAAACACCATATATTTT	CASSSGGDSGNTIYF
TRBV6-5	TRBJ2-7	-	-	TGTGCCAGCAGTCGACACTACGAGCAGTACTTC	CASSRHYEQYF
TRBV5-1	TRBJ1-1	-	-	TGCGCCAGCAGCTCAAACACTGAAGCTTTCTTT	CASSSNTEAFF
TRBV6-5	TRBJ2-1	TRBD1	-	TGTGCCAGCAGGACAGGGGGGGGCAATGAGCAGTTCTTC	CASRTGGGNEQFF
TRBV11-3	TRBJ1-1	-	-	TGTGCCAGCAGCTTAAGCATGAACACTGAAGCTTTCTTT	CASSLSMNTEAFF
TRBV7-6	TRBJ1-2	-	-	TGTGCCAGCAGCCTGGACCGGAGCTATGGCTACACCTTC	CASSLDRSYGYTF
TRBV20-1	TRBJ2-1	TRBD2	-	TGCAGTGCTAGTCTCTGGGTAATGGGTAGCGGGTTAGTCTCCTACAATGAGCAGTTCTTC	CSASLWVMGSGLVSYNEQFF
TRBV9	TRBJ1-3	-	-	TGTGCCAGCAGCGTAGGGGGAGGGCATTTAAGTGGAAACACCATATATTTT	CASSVGGGHLSGNTIYF
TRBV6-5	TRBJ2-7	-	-	TGTGCCAGCTCGATAGGCGGACAGCGGTCCTACGAGCAGTACTTC	CASSIGGQRSYEQYF
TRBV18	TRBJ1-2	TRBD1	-	TGTGCCAGCTCACCACCGGGACAGACCTATGGCTACACCTTC	CASSPPGQTYGYTF
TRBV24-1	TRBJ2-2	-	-	TGTGCCACCAGCGAAGCAGGGAACACCGGGGAGCTGTTTTTT	CATSEAGNTGELFF
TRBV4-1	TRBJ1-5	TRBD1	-	TGCGCCAGCAGCCAAGTGGGACAGGGGCGTAATCAGCCCCAGCATTTT	CASSQVGQGRNQPQHF
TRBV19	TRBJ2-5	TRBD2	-	TGTGCCAGTAGCCCCGGACTAGCGGGAGCAAAAGAGACCCAGTACTTC	CASSPGLAGAKETQYF
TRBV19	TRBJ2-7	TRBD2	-	TGTGCCAGTAGTATGACTAGCGGGATTACCTACGAGCAGTACTTC	CASSMTSGITYEQYF
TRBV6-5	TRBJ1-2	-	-	TGTGCCAGCAGGCCCGGCGGGACAAACTATGGTTACACCTTC	CASRPGGTNYGYTF
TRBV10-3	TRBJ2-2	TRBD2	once	TGTGCCATCAGTGCCACGGGGGGGGCGCCGGTCGGGGAGCTGTTTTTT	CAISATGGAPVGELFF
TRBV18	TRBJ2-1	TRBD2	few	TGTGCCAGCTCACCCACGTATAGCGGGGGTGACAATGAGCAGTTCTTC	CASSPTYSGGDNEQFF
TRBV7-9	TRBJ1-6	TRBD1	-	TGTGCCAGCAGCTCGGAGCTCCGAGACAGGGCACTTTCACCCCTCCACTTT	CASSSELRDRALSPLHF
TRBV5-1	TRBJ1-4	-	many	TGCGCCAGCAGCTTGGCCAATGGGGGTAGGGTTGAAAAACTGTTTTTT	CASSLANGGRVEKLFF
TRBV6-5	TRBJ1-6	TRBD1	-	TGTGCCAGCAGTTACTCTAAGGGGGCGAATTCACCCCTCCACTTT	CASSYSKGANSPLHF
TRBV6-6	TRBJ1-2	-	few	TGTGCCAGCAGCCGACTGTTTACCGGGCAGGTCCCTCGTGGCTACACCTTC	CASSRLFTGQVPRGYTF
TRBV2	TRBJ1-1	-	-	TGTGCCAGCAGTCTTATGAACACTGAAGCTTTCTTT	CASSLMNTEAFF
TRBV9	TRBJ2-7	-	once	TGTGCCAGCAGCGTGGGCCCAGACGGGGTAGGCGAGCAGTACTTC	CASSVGPDGVGEQYF
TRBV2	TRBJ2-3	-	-	TGTGCCAGCAGTCGCCAGGGGCGCACAGATACGCAGTATTTT	CASSRQGRTDTQYF
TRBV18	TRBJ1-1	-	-	TGTGCCAGCTCGCCCCTGGTTAGGGGGGGCACTGAAGCTTTCTTT	CASSPLVRGGTEAFF
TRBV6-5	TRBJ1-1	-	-	TGTGCCAGCGATACCAGGGACACTGAAGCTTTCTTT	CASDTRDTEAFF
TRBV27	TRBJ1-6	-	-	TGTGCCAGCAGTCCCCCCCGCCAACTCTCCTATAATTCACCCCTCCACTTT	CASSPPRQLSYNSPLHF
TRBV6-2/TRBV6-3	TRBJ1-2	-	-	TGTGCCAGCAGTTATCCCTCCGGTGACACCCGAAACTATGGCTACACCTTC	CASSYPSGDTRNYGYTF
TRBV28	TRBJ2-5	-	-	TGTGCCAGCAATAGTGATCGAGATAGAGAGACCCAGTACTTC	CASNSDRDRETQYF
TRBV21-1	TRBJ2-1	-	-	TGTGCCAGCAGCTCTCGACTAGATCTGATGAATGAGCAGTTCTTC	CASSSRLDLMNEQFF
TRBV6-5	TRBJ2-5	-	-	TGTGCCAGCAGTTACTCTGCCGGGCGCGGGGAGACCCAGTACTTC	CASSYSAGRGETQYF
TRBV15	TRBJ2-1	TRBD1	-	TGTGCCACCAGCAGACTCGCGACAGGGCGGCCGAATGAGCAGTTCTTC	CATSRLATGRPNEQFF
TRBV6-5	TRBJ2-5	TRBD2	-	TGTGCCAGCAGTTACCGGACTAGCGGGAGGGCCCTCGCCCAGTACTTC	CASSYRTSGRALAQYF
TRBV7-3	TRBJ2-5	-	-	TGTGCCAGCAGCTTCTCCGCAGGGCAAGAGACCCAGTACTTC	CASSFSAGQETQYF
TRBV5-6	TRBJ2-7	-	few	TGTGCCAGCAGCCCACAGGGTCCCTCGCGCGAGCAGTACTTC	CASSPQGPSREQYF
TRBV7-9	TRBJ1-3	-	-	TGTGCCAGCAGCTTAAGGGGATACACCATATATTTT	CASSLRGYTIYF
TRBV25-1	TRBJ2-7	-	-	TGTGCCAGCAGTGACCACCCCGAGAGCCTAAGGAGCTCCTACGAGCAGTACTTC	CASSDHPESLRSSYEQYF
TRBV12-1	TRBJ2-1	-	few	TGTGCCAGCAGCTTCCCTCTAGGGGCTCCCAACAATGAGCAGTTCTTC	CASSFPLGAPNNEQFF
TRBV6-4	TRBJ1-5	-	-	TGTGCCAGCAGACGAGCCGTCCAGCCCCAGCATTTT	CASRRAVQPQHF
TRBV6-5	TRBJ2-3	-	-	TGTGCCAGCAGCGAGAACCCGGGTCGCACAGATACGCAGTATTTT	CASSENPGRTDTQYF
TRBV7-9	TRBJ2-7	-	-	TGTGCCAGCAGCTTTGAGACGGGAGCCTACGAGCAGTACTTC	CASSFETGAYEQYF
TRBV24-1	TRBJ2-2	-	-	TGTGCCACCAGTGGGAACACCGGGGAGCTGTTTTTT	CATSGNTGELFF
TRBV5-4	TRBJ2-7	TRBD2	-	TGTGCCAGCGTGGGGACTAGCGGGGGAGTCTACGAGCAGTACTTC	CASVGTSGGVYEQYF
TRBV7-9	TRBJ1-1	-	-	TGTGCCAGCAGCGTGACAGGAGGGACCACTGAAGCTTTCTTT	CASSVTGGTTEAFF
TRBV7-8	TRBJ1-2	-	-	TGTGCCAGCAGCTTAGGACAGGTAGACTATGGCTACACCTTC	CASSLGQVDYGYTF
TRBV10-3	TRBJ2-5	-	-	TGTGCCATCAGGGAGACACCCGGGCCTCAAGAGACCCAGTACTTC	CAIRETPGPQETQYF